The clone carrying this T cell receptor beta chain was detected a few times. What it binds is unknown. Sequencing was performed with immunoSEQ multiplex PCR; in TCRdb, only in-frame clones are kept and a portion is missing. Of about 15,000 clones in the sample, around 82% were seen once. The source of the sample is a study of T cell clones after liver transplantation. Study-wide findings and caveats: In two subjects, few donor cells limited the measurable donor-reactive repertoire.

The CDR3 contains 16 residues. The J gene is TRBJ2-2, the V gene TRBV21-1; TRBD1, the table's D call, was not compared with the DNA. TRBV21-1 is listed as a pseudogene. This material consisted of CD8+ T cells from blood, taken around 4 years after liver transplant. The clonotype was recovered from a human patient who received a liver transplant. Part of the T cells may come from the graft donor. Here the CDR3 reads CASSKLIRGYTGELFF. As DNA, the CDR3 is TGTGCCAGCAGCAAACTGATCAGGGGATACACCGGGGAGCTGTTTTTT.